Sequencing of this T cell receptor (beta chain) was carried out in a study of graft-versus-host responses after intestinal transplantation. Study-level background: In this cohort, recipients had multivisceral, liver-intestinal, or isolated intestinal transplants. Once they had received anti-thymocyte globulin induction, all recipients took tacrolimus and steroids for approximately three years.

Study-wide findings and caveats: Levels of circulating GvH clones at their peak were associated with early post-transplant HvG declines. Researchers found GvH clones in recipient marrow, and some showed up first in ileum or blood.

The repertoire was sequenced with immunoSEQ multiplex PCR; TCRdb's copy has only in-frame clones and lacks some. The sample lists tens of thousands of clones, about 90% occurring once. To note about this clone: Its cognate antigen is unknown.

Germline assignment: CDR1 MNHEY and CDR2 SMNVEV (reference sequence). This CDR3 is built from 13 residues. V gave up 3 bases and J gave up 4 bases, with 7 bases separating them. The receptor comes from a human donor who received an intestinal transplant. The input for sequencing was unstimulated CD8+ T cells sorted from spleen or lymph node cells, taken before intestinal transplant. The chain carries TRBV27 and TRBJ2-1; no reliable D call. CDR3 residues: CASSFGYYNEQFF. In DNA, the CDR3 is TGTGCCAGCAGTTTCGGGTATTACAATGAGCAGTTCTTC.